This record covers a single TCR beta chain. This CDR3 comprises 15 residues. The germline V gene encodes CDR1 KGHSH and CDR2 LQKENI. V lost 4 bases and J lost 2; bases outside the gene matches: 7. This sample was included in a study of blood T cell repertoires in COVID-19. Libraries were prepared by immunoSEQ multiplex PCR; TCRdb keeps only in-frame clonotypes and omits some of them. Of about 58,000 clones in the sample, around 81% were seen once. The source is a human donor in a cohort sampled during active COVID-19. Sequencing input: peripheral blood. This chain uses TRBV18 with TRBJ2-7; 8 nucleotides agree with TRBD1. DNA of the CDR3: TGTGCCAGCTCACTGGGACAGGACCCTCCCTACGAGCAGTACTTC. Translation gives CASSLGQDPPYEQYF.